This T cell receptor (beta chain) was observed in a study of neurological immune-mediated disorders. Using its own MiXCR run on the 5' RACE reads, TCRdb lists one record per CDR3 protein. Here the sample spans about 22,000 distinct CDR3 sequences, around 6.2% being singletons. This clonotype was observed many times. This clonotype was sampled from a man younger than 35 in good health. Sequences were obtained from CD8+ T cells from blood.

The CDR3 region is CASNGGAETGELFF. The CDR3 DNA reads as TGTGCCAGCAATGGGGGCGCGGAAACCGGGGAGCTGTTTTTT. This chain links TRBV25-1 with TRBJ2-2, with D possibly TRBD1 on 6 matching bases. Trimming took 7 bases from V and 5 from J, leaving 14 bases between them. The CDR3 has 14 amino acids. Germline lookup yields CDR1 MGHDK and CDR2 SYGVNS.